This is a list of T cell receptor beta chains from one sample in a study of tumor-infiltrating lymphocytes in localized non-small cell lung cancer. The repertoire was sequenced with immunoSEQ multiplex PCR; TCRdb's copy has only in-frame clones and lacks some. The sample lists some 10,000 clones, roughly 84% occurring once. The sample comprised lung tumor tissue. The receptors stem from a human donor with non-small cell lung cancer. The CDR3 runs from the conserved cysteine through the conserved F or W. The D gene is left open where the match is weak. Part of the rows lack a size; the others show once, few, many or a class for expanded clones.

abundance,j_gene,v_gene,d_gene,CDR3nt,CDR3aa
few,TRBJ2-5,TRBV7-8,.,TGTGCCAGCAGCTCCGAGACTAGGGGGTTAGGAGAGACCCAGTACTTC,CASSSETRGLGETQYF
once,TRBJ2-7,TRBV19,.,TGTGCCAGTAGTATAGGTAGGGGCTACGAGCAGTACTTC,CASSIGRGYEQYF
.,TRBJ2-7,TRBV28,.,TGTGCCAGCAGTTTAGCGGGGCCGATGGTAGAGCAGTACTTC,CASSLAGPMVEQYF
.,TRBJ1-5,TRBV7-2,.,TGTGCCAGCAGCTTAATGGGAGGCCAGCCCCAGCATTTT,CASSLMGGQPQHF
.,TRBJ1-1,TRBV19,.,TGTGCCAGTAGTCGCCGGGGGGGAAGAGGGGACACTGAAGCTTTCTTT,CASSRRGGRGDTEAFF
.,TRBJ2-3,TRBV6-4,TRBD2,TGTGCCAGCAGTGATGGGACTAGCGGCCTTAGCACAGATACGCAGTATTTT,CASSDGTSGLSTDTQYF
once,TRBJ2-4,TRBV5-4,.,TGTGCCAGCAAAGGCTGGGCCAAAAACATTCAGTACTTC,CASKGWAKNIQYF
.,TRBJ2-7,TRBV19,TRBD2,TGTGCCAGTAGCACCCAACACGGGAGGTACGAGCAGTACTTC,CASSTQHGRYEQYF
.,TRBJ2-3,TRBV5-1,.,TGCGCCAGCAGCTTACTTACCACAGATACGCAGTATTTT,CASSLLTTDTQYF
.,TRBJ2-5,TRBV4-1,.,TGCGCCAGCAGCCAAGACTGGCAAGAGACCCAGTACTTC,CASSQDWQETQYF
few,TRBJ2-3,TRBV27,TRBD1,TGTGCCAGCAGTATGACAGGGGAAACAGATACGCAGTATTTT,CASSMTGETDTQYF
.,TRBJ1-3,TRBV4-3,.,TGCGCCAGCAGCCAAGGGCAAACCGCTGGAAACACCATATATTTT,CASSQGQTAGNTIYF
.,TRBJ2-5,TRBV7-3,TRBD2,TGTGCCAGCAGCTCCGGGGGGGCCGGGGAGACCCAGTACTTC,CASSSGGAGETQYF
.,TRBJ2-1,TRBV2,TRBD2,TGTGCCAGCAGTCCCGGGACTAGTTTTCTCAATGAGCAGTTCTTC,CASSPGTSFLNEQFF
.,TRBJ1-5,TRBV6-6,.,TGTGCCAGCAGTTACACCCTTGGGGCCAGCAATCAGCCCCAGCATTTT,CASSYTLGASNQPQHF
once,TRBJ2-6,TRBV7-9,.,TGTGCCAGCAGCTACGTAGGTGGGGCCAACGTCCTGACTTTC,CASSYVGGANVLTF
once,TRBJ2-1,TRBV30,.,TGTGCCTGGAGTTTGGGTCAACAGACCTACAATGAGCAGTTCTTC,CAWSLGQQTYNEQFF
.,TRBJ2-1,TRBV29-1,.,TGCAGCGTTGAAGAGGGAATAGATGAGCAGTTCTTC,CSVEEGIDEQFF
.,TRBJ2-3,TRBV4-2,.,TGTGCCAGCAGCACTAGCTCCGCAGATACGCAGTATTTT,CASSTSSADTQYF
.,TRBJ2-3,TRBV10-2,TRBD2,TGCGCCACCGCGGTACTAGCGGGGGTCACAGATACGCAGTATTTT,CATAVLAGVTDTQYF
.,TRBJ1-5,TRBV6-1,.,TGTGCCAGCCGGGCAACCTATAGCAATCAGCCCCAGCATTTT,CASRATYSNQPQHF
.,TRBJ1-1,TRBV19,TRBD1,TGTGCCAGTAGTAACTACCGAGGACAGGGGGCAAAAGGGGACACTGAAGCTTTCTTT,CASSNYRGQGAKGDTEAFF
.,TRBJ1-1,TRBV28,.,TGTGCCAGCAGACTCAGTGGCGGTTTGATTGGTGAAGCTTTCTTT,CASRLSGGLIGEAFF
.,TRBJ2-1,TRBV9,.,TGTGCCAGCAGCGTAGCTACTGGGATTAATGAGCAGTTCTTC,CASSVATGINEQFF
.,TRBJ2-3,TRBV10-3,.,TGTGCCACCACAACCCGTGGGGAGAACACAGATACGCAGTATTTT,CATTTRGENTDTQYF
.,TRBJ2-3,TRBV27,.,TGTGCCAGCAGTTTCGTAACAGGAAGCACAGATACGCAGTATTTT,CASSFVTGSTDTQYF
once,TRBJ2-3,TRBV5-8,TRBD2,TGTGCCAGCAGCCCCGGACTAGCGGGGGGGCCTGTTCGCCCAGATACGCAGTATTTT,CASSPGLAGGPVRPDTQYF
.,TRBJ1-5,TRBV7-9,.,TGTGCCAGCAGCTTAGACTTCGTACAGCCCCAGCATTTT,CASSLDFVQPQHF
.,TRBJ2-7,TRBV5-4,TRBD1,TGTGCCAGCAGCAGCGGACAGGATTACGAGCAGTACTTC,CASSSGQDYEQYF
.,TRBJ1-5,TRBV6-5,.,TGTGCCAGCAGTCTAGGGATTAGCAATCAGCCCCAGCATTTT,CASSLGISNQPQHF
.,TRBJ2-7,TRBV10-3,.,TGTGCCATCAGTGAGGAGGGGGGAGGTGAGCAGTACTTC,CAISEEGGGEQYF
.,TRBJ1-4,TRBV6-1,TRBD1,TGTGCCAGCAGCGAGACCGGGACAGGGAATGAAAAACTGTTTTTT,CASSETGTGNEKLFF
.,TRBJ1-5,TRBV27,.,TGTGCCAGCAGTCTCCAGGGGATTGGTATTCAGCCCCAGCATTTT,CASSLQGIGIQPQHF
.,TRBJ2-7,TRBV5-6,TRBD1,TGTGCCAGCAGGAAGACGGACAGGGGATTTTCCTACGAGCAGTGCTTC,CASRKTDRGFSYEQCF
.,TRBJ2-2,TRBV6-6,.,TGTGCCAGCAGGTCTCAGGGGAACGGGGAGCTGTTTTTT,CASRSQGNGELFF
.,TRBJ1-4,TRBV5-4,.,TGTGCCAGCAGCTTGGGGGCAACTAATGAAAAACTGTTTTTT,CASSLGATNEKLFF
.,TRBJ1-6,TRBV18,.,TGTGCCAGCTCACCAAGGGCAGAAAATTCACCCCTCCACTTT,CASSPRAENSPLHF
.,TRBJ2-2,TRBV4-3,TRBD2,TGCGCCAGCAGCCAAGGAGTAGCGGGGGGGCCGAACACCGGGGAGCTGTTTTTT,CASSQGVAGGPNTGELFF
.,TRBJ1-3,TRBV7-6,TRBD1,TGTGCCAGCAGCTTATGGACAGGATTCTCTGGAAACACCATATATTTT,CASSLWTGFSGNTIYF